Presented here are 30 T cell receptor beta chains from one specimen sequenced in a study of blood T cell repertoires in COVID-19 (dated by TCRdb to about 2020). Receptor amplification or capture employed the immunoSEQ multiplex PCR assay. As stored in TCRdb, this immuneACCESS dataset retains in-frame rearrangements with V and J assigned. A fraction of the clones does not appear; measured against another copy, unresolved V genes explain less than half of the discrepancy, and the remainder lacks a known reason. Within this sample are about 150,000 clones, with approximately 80% of them counted one time only. 5% of the sample goes to the ten largest clones. Specimen: peripheral blood. The receptors come from a woman in her forties or fifties with acute or convalescent COVID-19.

The chain has TRBV19 and TRBJ2-6; the match to TRBD1 covers 8 bases. CDR3 length: 17 amino acids. Trimming removed 5 bases from V and 4 bases from J; junction bases left unmatched: 10. In germline, CDR1 is LNHDA, CDR2 SQIVND (reference sequence). The CDR3 coding sequence is TGTGCCAGTAGTGCGGGGCAGGGGGCGGCCGGGGCCAACGTCCTGACTTTC. This sequence encodes CASSAGQGAAGANVLTF. Full variable domain (outside the CDR3, taken from reference TRBV19 and TRBJ2-6): DGGITQSPKYLFRKEGQNVTLSCEQNLNHDAMYWYRQDPGQGLRLIYYSQIVNDFQKGDIAEGYSVSREKKESFPLTVTSAQKNPTAFYLCASSAGQGAAGANVLTFGAGSRLTVL.

J is TRBJ2-3 and V is TRBV7-8; 9 bases line up with TRBD2. CDR1 and CDR2 (germline): SGHVS, FQNEAQ. V dropped 5 bases and J dropped 2; count of bases not matched to a gene: 11. This CDR3 comprises 17 residues. CDR3 sequence reads: CASSRVASGAPTDTQYF. The CDR3 bases are TGTGCCAGCAGCCGAGTGGCTAGCGGGGCCCCCACAGATACGCAGTATTTT.

The chain combines TRBV2 with TRBJ1-3; no definite D call. CDR1 is SNHLY and CDR2 is FYNNEI in the germline V gene. The V and J ends lost 3 bases and 8 bases respectively, with 8 bases between them. CDR3 length equals 12 residues. The CDR3 spells CASSEEVHTIYF. The CDR3 DNA is TGTGCCAGCAGTGAGGAGGTACACACCATATATTTT.

The rearrangement links TRBV19 to TRBJ1-4; 12 bases map to TRBD1. V gave up 4 bases and J gave up 6 bases; unmatched junction bases: 3. Germline-derived CDR1 and CDR2 are LNHDA and SQIVND (reference sequence). The CDR3 is 15 residues long. This chain's CDR3 is CASSRDRGLHEKLFF. Written as DNA, the CDR3 is TGTGCCAGTAGTAGGGACAGGGGGCTTCATGAAAAACTGTTTTTT.

The rearrangement uses TRBV9 and TRBJ2-1; the match to TRBD2 covers 9 bases. The V gene end was trimmed by 1 base and the J gene end by 7 bases; junction bases not matched to a gene: 9. The CDR3 is made up of 16 amino acids. CDR1 is SGDLS and CDR2 is YYNGEE in the germline V gene. This CDR3 is CASSVWGSGGGNEQFF. Here the CDR3 DNA reads TGTGCCAGCAGCGTATGGGGTAGCGGGGGTGGGAATGAGCAGTTCTTC.

This clone was counted a few times. The rearrangement uses TRBV12-5 and TRBJ2-3, with 9 bases that match TRBD2. The length of the CDR3 is 18 residues. The J segment lost 5 bases and the V segment lost 4 bases, leaving 16 bases of the junction unmatched. Germline CDR1 reads LGHNT; CDR2 reads FRNRAP. Here the CDR3 DNA reads TGTGCTAGTGGTTCAACCGTGAGTGCGGGGGGGCCGAGAGATACGCAGTATTTT. Amino acid sequence: CASGSTVSAGGPRDTQYF.

DNA of the CDR3: TGTGCCAGCAGTTTATCTTGGGGGGGACAGCCCCAGCATTTT. Its translation is CASSLSWGGQPQHF. The rearrangement uses TRBV27 and TRBJ1-5; tentative D call: TRBD1 (5 bases). The CDR3 is made up of 14 amino acids. V was trimmed by 0 bases and J by 7 bases, leaving 10 bases between them. Germline V gives CDR1 MNHEY, CDR2 SMNVEV (reference sequence).

The chain couples TRBV18 to TRBJ2-7, with a weak D call TRBD1 (6 bases). Germline CDR1 KGHSH, CDR2 LQKENI. V gave up 3 bases and J gave up 5 bases, with 20 bases separating them. The CDR3 sequence is 16 residues long. CDR3 in amino acids: CASSPPHRVGFHEQYF. The CDR3 coding sequence is TGTGCCAGCTCACCTCCCCACAGGGTTGGTTTCCACGAGCAGTACTTC.

The chain combines TRBV11-1 with TRBJ2-1, with 7 bases aligning to TRBD1. The germline V gene has CDR1 SGHAT and CDR2 FQDESV (reference sequence). Trimming removed 5 bases from V and 8 bases from J; junction bases left unmatched: 15. This CDR3 contains 16 residues. The CDR3 loop reads CASSPSTGTVFDEQFF. The DNA for the CDR3 is TGTGCCAGCAGCCCATCCACCGGGACAGTCTTCGATGAGCAGTTCTTC.

The gene calls are TRBV5-1 and TRBJ2-1; the D gene is possibly TRBD1 (6 bases). CDR1 and CDR2 (germline): SGHRS, YFSETQ. The CDR3 covers 12 residues. Trimming took 4 bases from V and 8 from J, leaving 10 bases between them. The CDR3 nucleotides are TGCGCCAGCAGCCCGAAGGGGGATGAGCAGTTCTTC. Translation gives CASSPKGDEQFF.

This sequence joins TRBV28 and TRBJ2-7; 10 bases are shared with TRBD2. Trimming removed 2 bases from V and 2 bases from J; junction bases left unmatched: 6. CDR1 is MDHEN and CDR2 is SYDVKM in the germline V gene. This CDR3 is built from 16 residues. The CDR3 nucleotides read TGTGCCAGCAGTTTAGAGGCTAGCGGGGGTCCCTACGAGCAGTACTTC. This sequence encodes CASSLEASGGPYEQYF.

This rearrangement joins TRBV5-1 to TRBJ2-2; a weak D match, TRBD1 (6 bases). The CDR3 runs to 14 residues. CDR1 is SGHRS and CDR2 is YFSETQ in the germline V gene. Trimming shortened V by 4 bases and J by 3 bases, and 10 bases separated the two germline ends. The CDR3 reads CASSHRQDTGELFF. CDR3 in DNA: TGCGCCAGCAGCCACAGACAGGACACCGGGGAGCTGTTTTTT.

The chain links TRBV18 to TRBJ1-1, with D possibly TRBD1 on 5 matching bases. Germline CDR1 and CDR2: KGHSH and LQKENI. With 4 bases removed from V and 7 bases from J, the gap between germline ends came to 16 bases. The CDR3 extends over 14 amino acids. The CDR3 bases are TGTGCCAGCTCACTAACGGAGGGGCGCCTTGAAGCTTTCTTT. Protein: CASSLTEGRLEAFF.

CDR3 nucleotide sequence: TGTGCCAGCAGCTTAGTTACAGGGATCTTATATCAGCCCCAGCATTTT. The encoded protein is CASSLVTGILYQPQHF. The genes are TRBV7-9 and TRBJ1-5; a weak D match, TRBD1 (6 bases). The CDR3 is made up of 16 amino acids. Germline V lookup: CDR1 SEHNR, CDR2 FQNEAQ (reference sequence). The V gene lost 1 base and the J gene lost 5 bases, with 15 bases spanning the gap.

The CDR3 DNA follows: TGTGCCAGCAGCCCAGGTCCTAACACTGAAGCTTTCTTT. Its translation is CASSPGPNTEAFF. The chain uses TRBV5-6 and TRBJ1-1; D gene ambiguous. The length of the CDR3 is 13 residues. Germline V gives CDR1 SGHDT, CDR2 YYEEEE. The ends were cut back, 4 bases at V and 2 bases at J, with 9 bases in the middle.

The rearrangement links TRBV11-2 to TRBJ2-3; 9 bases match TRBD2. The CDR3 sequence is 16 residues long. The junction had 8 bases not matched to a gene; V was cut back by 2 bases and J by 5 bases. CDR1 and CDR2 (germline): SGHAT, FQNNGV. CDR3 DNA sequence: TGTGCCAGCAGCTTAAGTCGCGGGGGGGCGGTAGATACGCAGTATTTT. This gives the protein CASSLSRGGAVDTQYF.

This chain joins TRBV7-2 and TRBJ1-3, with 11 bases fitting TRBD1. Germline CDR1 reads SGHTA; CDR2 reads FQGNSA. The CDR3 length is 14 residues. Trimming cost V 5 bases and J 16 bases; bases outside gene matches: 13. Written as DNA, the CDR3 is TGTGCCAGCAGCCTAGAACTAGGACAGGGGGCGAATTATTTT. Translation: CASSLELGQGANYF.

The rearrangement joins TRBV4-2 to TRBJ1-1; maybe TRBD1 (6 bases). Between the trimmed V and J ends, which lost 5 bases and 2 bases, there was a span of 12 bases. CDR1 is LGHNA and CDR2 is YNFKEQ in the germline V gene. The CDR3 spans 14 residues. The chain's CDR3 is CASSALGQNTEAFF. The CDR3 DNA is TGTGCCAGCAGCGCCCTGGGACAAAACACTGAAGCTTTCTTT.

The rearrangement links TRBV7-6 to TRBJ2-5; 9 nucleotides align to TRBD2. The CDR3 has 15 amino acids. The germline V gene has CDR1 SGHVS and CDR2 FNYEAQ. V shed 5 bases and J 1 base; nucleotides not matched to a gene: 5. The CDR3 here is CASSGYSGSQETQYF. DNA of the CDR3: TGTGCCAGCAGCGGTTATAGCGGGAGCCAAGAGACCCAGTACTTC.

In its sample, this clone was seen a few times. V gene TRBV5-5 combines with J gene TRBJ1-2; unclear D gene. With 1 base removed from V and 2 bases from J, the gap between germline ends came to 6 bases. Per the germline V gene, CDR1 is SGHKS and CDR2 is YYEKEE (reference sequence). The CDR3 loop spans 13 amino acids. The CDR3 protein is CASSLTENYGYTF. In DNA, the CDR3 is TGTGCCAGCAGCTTGACAGAGAACTATGGCTACACCTTC. Full variable domain (remainder filled in from reference TRBV5-5 and TRBJ1-2): DAGVTQSPTHLIKTRGQQVTLRCSPISGHKSVSWYQQVLGQGPQFIFQYYEKEERGRGNFPDRFSARQFPNYSSELNVNALLLGDSALYLCASSLTENYGYTFGSGTRLTVV.

The rearrangement joins TRBV5-1 to TRBJ1-2, with 8 bases lining up with TRBD1. J gave up 4 bases and V 1 base, and 15 bases lay outside the gene matches. There are 18 residues in the CDR3. Per the germline V gene, CDR1 is SGHRS and CDR2 is YFSETQ. The CDR3 sequence: CASSLRFATGEVFYGYTF. CDR3 DNA sequence: TGCGCCAGCAGCTTGAGATTTGCGACAGGGGAGGTTTTCTATGGCTACACCTTC.

This chain uses TRBV12-5 with TRBJ2-2; D might be TRBD2 (6 bases). This CDR3 contains 13 residues. CDR1 is LGHNT, CDR2 FRNRAP, per germline. V lost 7 bases to trimming and J lost 8 bases, with 14 bases between them. The CDR3 DNA follows: TGTGCTAGTGCCCGTGACGGGAGAGGGGAGCTGTTTTTT. Amino acids: CASARDGRGELFF.

The chain recombines TRBV20-1 with TRBJ1-5, with TRBD1 identical over 8 bases. After removal of 3 bases from V and 6 bases from J, the junction contained 13 bases not matched to a gene. The CDR3 has 16 amino acids. The germline CDR1 and CDR2 sequences are DFQATT and SNEGSKA (reference sequence). The CDR3 is CSASRQATGAFQPQHF. The CDR3 DNA is TGCAGTGCTAGTAGACAGGCGACAGGGGCCTTTCAGCCCCAGCATTTT.

The chain couples TRBV5-1 to TRBJ2-7; 10 nucleotides line up with TRBD1. The V gene's germline CDR1 is SGHRS and CDR2 YFSETQ. Trimming took 3 bases from V and 2 from J; bases not matched to a gene: 2. CDR3 size: 14 residues. The CDR3 is CASSSGTGAYEQYF. DNA of the CDR3: TGCGCCAGCAGCTCGGGGACAGGGGCCTACGAGCAGTACTTC.

The CDR3 DNA follows: TGCAGCGTGACCGGGACAGGGAACACTGAAGCTTTCTTT. Protein: CSVTGTGNTEAFF. The V gene is TRBV29-1, the J gene TRBJ1-1; 8 nucleotides agree with TRBD1. Germline V gene lookup returns CDR1 SQVTM and CDR2 ANQGSEA. CDR3 length: 13 amino acids. V trimming: 6 bases; J trimming: 1 base; junction bases outside the gene matches: 4.

In its sample, this clone was seen once. The genes are TRBV29-1 and TRBJ2-7, with 7 bases identical to TRBD1. The germline CDR1 and CDR2 sequences are SQVTM and ANQGSEA. CDR3 length equals 14 residues. The V segment lost 5 bases and the J segment 0 bases; nucleotides outside the gene matches: 7. CDR3 residues: CSVYRDSTSYEQYF. The CDR3 DNA is TGCAGCGTTTACAGGGACAGTACCTCCTACGAGCAGTACTTC.

The chain employs TRBV30 and TRBJ2-7; TRBD2 might be the D (6 bases). From germline, CDR1 is GTSNPN and CDR2 SVGIG (reference sequence). V gave up 2 bases and J gave up 4 bases, with 15 bases separating them. There are 14 residues in the CDR3. Here the CDR3 reads CAWSTGIGGYEQYF. In DNA, the CDR3 is TGTGCCTGGAGTACGGGGATTGGGGGGTACGAGCAGTACTTC.

This clone was observed once. The chain joins TRBV14 to TRBJ1-1; 8 positions match TRBD1. This CDR3 has 18 amino acids. From germline, CDR1 is SGHDN and CDR2 FVKESK. J was trimmed by 4 bases and V by 1 base; bases with no gene match: 14. In DNA form, the CDR3 reads TGTGCCAGCAGCCAAGTTAAGGGACAGGCCCTCTTGAGCACTGAAGCTTTCTTT. Translating it yields CASSQVKGQALLSTEAFF.

The chain joins TRBV7-2 to TRBJ2-5; D is ambiguous. Germline CDR1 reads SGHTA; CDR2 reads FQGNSA. The CDR3 length is 12 residues. V lost 4 bases, J lost 1 base, and 4 bases lay in between. CDR3 nucleotides: TGTGCCAGCAGCTGGCCCCAAGAGACCCAGTACTTC. This translates into CASSWPQETQYF.

For this clone: Distinct nucleotide sequences in the sample also encode this CDR3. CDR3 DNA: TGTGCCAGCAGCCAAGATCGGGGTTATAATTCACCCCTCCACTTT. It specifies CASSQDRGYNSPLHF. The chain links TRBV4-2 to TRBJ1-6; unclear D gene. Trimming took off 0 bases at V and 4 bases at J, with 7 bases between the two ends. Germline lookup yields CDR1 LGHNA and CDR2 YNFKEQ. CDR3 length equals 15 residues.